These 25 T cell receptor beta chains were all obtained from the same sample, sequenced in a study of blood T cell repertoires in COVID-19. Profiling relied on immunoSEQ multiplex PCR, and the TCRdb table lists in-frame clones only, not all of them. The profile shows roughly 80,000 clones, roughly 84% of them singletons. The sample consisted of peripheral blood. These receptors were taken from a human donor in a cohort sampled during active COVID-19.

The sample holds a few counts of this clone. The J gene is TRBJ1-5, the V gene TRBV5-4; D is unresolved. The germline V gene encodes CDR1 SGHNT and CDR2 YYREEE (reference sequence). Trimming pared 0 bases from V and 5 bases from J, leaving 9 bases between. This CDR3 has 14 residues. The CDR3 nucleotides read TGTGCCAGCAGCTTGGGGGGAGGCGATCAGCCCCAGCATTTT. Encoded protein: CASSLGGGDQPQHF.

The CDR3 nucleotides read TGTGCCAGCAGCTCCCTTTCGGCTGTTCGGGACGAGCAGTACTTC. Translating it yields CASSSLSAVRDEQYF. The chain combines TRBV3-1 (or the pseudogene TRBV3-2) with TRBJ2-7; no clear D. CDR3 length: 15 residues. V was trimmed by 5 bases and J by 5 bases, leaving 19 bases between them. Germline values: CDR1 LGHDT, CDR2 YNNKEL (reference sequence).

The CDR3 DNA reads TGTGCCAGTAGGGAAGGGGGGGCCCTCCTCGAGCAGTACTTC. The encoded protein is CASREGGALLEQYF. This sequence joins TRBV19 and TRBJ2-7; possible D gene TRBD2, 7 bases. V dropped 6 bases and J dropped 6 bases, with 18 bases sitting between them. The CDR3 is 14 amino acids. Germline V lookup: CDR1 LNHDA, CDR2 SQIVND (reference sequence).

This clone was recorded once. This chain connects TRBV5-1 to TRBJ2-7; TRBD1 matches at 8 bases. The J segment lost 2 bases and the V segment lost 4 bases, leaving 2 bases of the junction unmatched. The CDR3 consists of 13 residues. Per germline, CDR1 SGHRS and CDR2 YFSETQ. CDR3 nucleotides: TGCGCCAGCAGCACAGGGGGACCCTACGAGCAGTACTTC. This encodes CASSTGGPYEQYF. Based on the CDR3 plus reference TRBV5-1 and TRBJ2-7, the full variable domain is KAGVTQTPRYLIKTRGQQVTLSCSPISGHRSVSWYQQTPGQGLQFLFEYFSETQRNKGNFPGRFSGRQFSNSRSEMNVSTLELGDSALYLCASSTGGPYEQYFGPGTRLTVT.

The V gene is TRBV28, the J gene TRBJ2-1, with TRBD2 matching over 12 bases. The CDR3 extends over 15 amino acids. The ends lost 5 bases at V and 4 bases at J; junction bases unmatched: 3. Germline CDR1 MDHEN, CDR2 SYDVKM. The CDR3 spells CASSNGLAGYNEQFF. The CDR3 nucleotides are TGTGCCAGCAGTAACGGACTAGCGGGGTACAATGAGCAGTTCTTC.

The CDR3 coding sequence is TGTGCCAGCAGCGTAACAACAGATTCTGGGGCCAACGTCCTGACTTTC. Encoded protein: CASSVTTDSGANVLTF. This chain links TRBV9 with TRBJ2-6; D remains unclear. V was trimmed by 1 base and J by 1 base, leaving 9 bases between them. The CDR3 sequence is 16 residues long. Germline V gene sequence: CDR1 SGDLS, CDR2 YYNGEE.

The chain links TRBV18 to TRBJ1-3; 10 nucleotides agree with TRBD1. V lost 3 bases to trimming and J lost 0 bases; unmatched junction nucleotides: 2. Germline CDR1 and CDR2: KGHSH and LQKENI. This CDR3 has 16 amino acids. DNA for the CDR3: TGTGCCAGCTCACCGGGACAGGGGAGCTCTGGAAACACCATATATTTT. Amino acids: CASSPGQGSSGNTIYF.

The sample holds a few counts of this clone. The DNA of the CDR3 is TGTGCCAGCAGATCAGGACAGAGTAATGAGCAGTTCTTC. This sequence encodes CASRSGQSNEQFF. The chain carries TRBV6-5 and TRBJ2-1, with D possibly being TRBD1 (6 bases). V lost 6 bases and J lost 7, with 13 bases in between. The CDR3 consists of 13 residues. The V gene's germline CDR1 is MNHEY and CDR2 SVGAGI.

J is TRBJ1-6 and V is TRBV30; D not resolved. CDR1 and CDR2 (germline): GTSNPN, SVGIG (reference sequence). The CDR3 is 12 residues long. Trimming removed 3 bases at V and 14 bases at J, with 14 bases between. The CDR3 sequence: CAWRSEGVSLHF. The CDR3 nucleotides are TGTGCCTGGAGGTCAGAGGGCGTGTCCCTCCACTTT.

This chain uses TRBV10-3 with TRBJ2-7; D unclear. The V gene's germline CDR1 is ENHRY and CDR2 SYGVKD. The CDR3 is 15 residues long. The ends were cut back, 2 bases at V and 2 bases at J, with 13 bases in the middle. DNA for the CDR3: TGTGCCATCAGTGAGCCGCCAGAGGCGACCTACGAGCAGTACTTC. This gives the protein CAISEPPEATYEQYF.

The J gene is TRBJ2-2, the V gene TRBV5-1; 8 bases agree with TRBD1. With V trimmed by 2 bases and J by 5 bases, 5 bases remained unmatched. Germline values: CDR1 SGHRS, CDR2 YFSETQ. The CDR3 loop spans 15 amino acids. CDR3 bases: TGCGCCAGCAGCTTTGGGACAGGAAATACCGGGGAGCTGTTTTTT. Protein: CASSFGTGNTGELFF.

The chain uses TRBV28 and TRBJ2-1; D is ambiguous. The germline V gene has CDR1 MDHEN and CDR2 SYDVKM. Trimming stripped 4 bases from V and 4 bases from J, with 5 bases between. The CDR3 consists of 12 residues. CDR3 nucleotide sequence: TGTGCCAGCAGTTCTACGTACAATGAGCAGTTCTTC. Protein: CASSSTYNEQFF.

This sequence joins TRBV2 and TRBJ1-5, with 7 bases matching TRBD1. The germline V gene has CDR1 SNHLY and CDR2 FYNNEI. CDR3 length equals 17 residues. J gave up 0 bases and V 0 bases, and 5 bases lay outside the gene matches. The CDR3 loop reads CASSEAATGDSNQPQHF. DNA of the CDR3: TGTGCCAGCAGTGAAGCGGCCACAGGGGATAGCAATCAGCCCCAGCATTTT.

The CDR3 DNA reads as TGCGCCAGCAGCGCGGGACCTCCCTATGGCTACACCTTC. Translated, it gives CASSAGPPYGYTF. This chain uses TRBV5-1 with TRBJ1-2, with a tentative D call TRBD1 (5 bases). Germline values: CDR1 SGHRS, CDR2 YFSETQ. Trimming removed 4 bases at V and 4 bases at J, with 11 bases between. The CDR3 runs 13 residues. The full variable domain, with the rest looked up from reference TRBV5-1 and TRBJ1-2, is KAGVTQTPRYLIKTRGQQVTLSCSPISGHRSVSWYQQTPGQGLQFLFEYFSETQRNKGNFPGRFSGRQFSNSRSEMNVSTLELGDSALYLCASSAGPPYGYTFGSGTRLTVV.

V usage is TRBV5-5 and J usage is TRBJ2-7, with D tentatively TRBD1 (6 bases). The CDR3 is 15 residues long. V was shortened by 2 bases and J by 3 bases, with 15 bases between the two germline ends. In germline, CDR1 is SGHKS, CDR2 YYEKEE (reference sequence). The CDR3, as DNA: TGTGCCAGCAGCTTCGGTTGGTCAGGGGACTACGAGCAGTACTTC. Its protein product is CASSFGWSGDYEQYF.

CDR3 in amino acids: CASSQDRPSGNTIYF. The DNA for the CDR3 is TGTGCCAGCAGCCAAGACAGGCCCTCTGGAAACACCATATATTTT. This chain uses TRBV3-1 (or the pseudogene TRBV3-2) with TRBJ1-3; D uncertain. Germline V gene lookup returns CDR1 LGHDT and CDR2 YNNKEL (reference sequence). Trimming took off 0 bases at V and 0 bases at J, with 6 bases between the two ends. The CDR3 has 15 amino acids.

This rearrangement joins TRBV20-1 to TRBJ1-1; possible D gene TRBD1, 6 bases. V was shortened by 3 bases and J by 5 bases, with 7 bases between the two germline ends. This CDR3 has 11 amino acids. The germline V gene encodes CDR1 DFQATT and CDR2 SNEGSKA (reference sequence). This chain's CDR3 is CSASTGTEAFF. The CDR3 DNA reads TGCAGTGCTAGTACAGGGACTGAAGCTTTCTTT.

The V call is TRBV6-1, the J call TRBJ2-7; 9 bases are a match to TRBD1. The CDR3 has 14 amino acids. The germline V gene encodes CDR1 MNHNS and CDR2 SASEGT. V trimming: 1 base; J trimming: 3 bases; junction bases outside the gene matches: 1. The CDR3, as DNA: TGTGCCAGCAGTGAAGGGGGACAGGGCTACGAGCAGTACTTC. Its translation is CASSEGGQGYEQYF.

This clone was recorded once. The gene calls are TRBV5-5 and TRBJ2-7; tentatively, D is TRBD1 (5 bases). There are 13 residues in the CDR3. In germline, CDR1 is SGHKS, CDR2 YYEKEE (reference sequence). The V end lost 3 bases, the J end lost 7 bases, and 14 bases lay between the germline ends. In DNA form, the CDR3 reads TGTGCCAGCAGCTCCACAGGACCCCCAGAGCAGTACTTC. Translation gives CASSSTGPPEQYF. The full variable domain, rest sourced from reference TRBV5-5 and TRBJ2-7, is DAGVTQSPTHLIKTRGQQVTLRCSPISGHKSVSWYQQVLGQGPQFIFQYYEKEERGRGNFPDRFSARQFPNYSSELNVNALLLGDSALYLCASSSTGPPEQYFGPGTRLTVT.

The rearrangement joins TRBV23-1 to TRBJ2-7; the match to TRBD1 covers 7 bases. TRBV23-1 counts as an open reading frame of uncertain function. The CDR3 is 15 residues long. Trimming cost V 4 bases and J 5 bases; bases outside gene matches: 11. CDR3 DNA sequence: TGCGCCAGCAGTCCGGGACAGCAGTCCCACCACGAGCAGTACTTC. Its translation: CASSPGQQSHHEQYF.

The chain employs TRBV5-1 and TRBJ2-3, with 10 bases identical to TRBD1. The ends lost 2 bases at V and 3 bases at J; junction bases unmatched: 3. CDR3 length: 15 residues. The germline CDR1 and CDR2 sequences are SGHRS and YFSETQ. The DNA for the CDR3 is TGCGCCAGCAGCTTCGTGGGACAGGGGACAGATACGCAGTATTTT. Its translation: CASSFVGQGTDTQYF.

The chain carries TRBV5-1 and TRBJ2-7, with D perhaps TRBD1 (5 bases). V lost 0 bases and J 5 bases, leaving 12 bases between the germline ends. The CDR3 runs to 14 residues. CDR1 is SGHRS and CDR2 is YFSETQ in the germline V gene. The CDR3 nucleotides read TGCGCCAGCAGCTTGGTCCCCGACAGCCACGAGCAGTACTTC. Translation: CASSLVPDSHEQYF.

This sequence joins TRBV7-3 and TRBJ2-3; 10 nucleotides match TRBD2. CDR3 length: 15 residues. V was pared by 5 bases and J by 2 bases, with 4 bases of the junction left unmatched. The germline V gene has CDR1 SGHTA and CDR2 FQGTGA. CDR3 sequence: CASSRTSGLTDTQYF. CDR3 in DNA: TGTGCCAGCAGCCGGACTAGCGGACTCACAGATACGCAGTATTTT. Filled out from reference TRBV7-3 and TRBJ2-3, the complete variable domain reads GAGVSQTPSNKVTEKGKYVELRCDPISGHTALYWYRQSLGQGPEFLIYFQGTGAADDSGLPNDRFFAVRPEGSVSTLKIQRTERGDSAVYLCASSRTSGLTDTQYFGPGTRLTVL.

The table lists this clone with a count of one. The chain joins TRBV5-5 to TRBJ2-7; D call uncertain. Trimming shortened V by 2 bases and J by 1 base, and 7 bases separated the two germline ends. The CDR3 runs to 13 residues. Per the germline V gene, CDR1 is SGHKS and CDR2 is YYEKEE (reference sequence). DNA for the CDR3: TGTGCCAGCAGCTTTAGGCGGTCCTACGAGCAGTACTTC. This codes for CASSFRRSYEQYF.

The V gene is TRBV19, the J gene TRBJ1-1; 8 bases map to TRBD1. J was trimmed by 5 bases and V by 7 bases; bases with no gene match: 6. The CDR3 is 13 amino acids. Germline V CDR1 and CDR2: LNHDA, SQIVND (reference sequence). The CDR3 nucleotides are TGTGCCAGTATCTTCAGGGGGCTTACTGAAGCTTTCTTT. As protein: CASIFRGLTEAFF.